This is a list of T cell receptor beta chains from one sample in a study of neoadjuvant anti-PD-1 for oral cavity cancer. Sequencing was performed with immunoSEQ multiplex PCR; in TCRdb, only in-frame clones are kept and a portion is missing. This table holds about 80,000 clones, 84% found once. Specimen: PBMCs, collected before nivolumab (anti-PD-1) treatment. The source of these receptors is a person aged 40 to 85 with oral cavity squamous cell carcinoma. Each CDR3 is given with its conserved first and last residue. Each record gives: J gene, clone size, D gene, V gene, CDR3 DNA, CDR3 protein. A D gene is named only where the DNA matches it firmly. Clone sizes are given selectively: once, few, many, or a class where the clone is expanded.

>TRBJ1-5|.|TRBD1|TRBV11-2
TGTGCCAGCAGCGTGGGACAGGAGAATCAGCCCCAGCATTTT
CASSVGQENQPQHF
>TRBJ1-1|.|.|TRBV5-8
TGTGCCAGCAGCTTGTTGGGTGGGGGCACTGAAGCTTTCTTT
CASSLLGGGTEAFF
>TRBJ2-3|.|.|TRBV7-7
TGTGCTAGCAGCTTAGGTGCCGCGGCAGATACGCAGTATTTT
CASSLGAAADTQYF
>TRBJ2-7|.|TRBD2|TRBV28
TGTGCCAGCAGCTCTCCGGGACTAGCCCACTACTCCTACGAGCAGTACTTC
CASSSPGLAHYSYEQYF
>TRBJ1-4|once|TRBD1|TRBV7-8
TGTGCCAGCAGCCCGAGGGGGCAGGGTGAAAAACTGTTTTTT
CASSPRGQGEKLFF
>TRBJ2-2|.|.|TRBV25-1
TGTGCCAGCAGCGCGTACTTCAGCGGGTGGGACACCGGGGAGCTGTTTTTT
CASSAYFSGWDTGELFF
>TRBJ2-7|few|TRBD1|TRBV6-5
TGTGCCAGCAGCCGAGGGAAGGGGGCCGGCAACGAGCAGTACTTC
CASSRGKGAGNEQYF
>TRBJ2-5|.|TRBD1|TRBV29-1
TGCAGCGGGGGACAGGGGGTTCAAGAGACCCAGTACTTC
CSGGQGVQETQYF
>TRBJ2-7|.|.|TRBV21-1
TGTGCCAGCAGCCTAGAGAGGAGACAAACCCGCTACGAGCAGTACTTC
CASSLERRQTRYEQYF
>TRBJ1-1|.|.|TRBV5-6
TGTGCCAGCAGCTTGCGGCCCACTGAAGCTTTCTTT
CASSLRPTEAFF
>TRBJ1-4|.|TRBD1|TRBV27
TGTGCCAGCAGTTCCGGACAGGGCTCAGTTAGGGCTAATGAAAAACTGTTTTTT
CASSSGQGSVRANEKLFF
>TRBJ2-1|.|.|TRBV5-1
TGCGCCAGCAGCCTATCAGCTAGCGCTTACTACAATGAGCAGTTCTTC
CASSLSASAYYNEQFF
>TRBJ2-7|.|.|TRBV6-5
TGTGCCAGCAGTTTGAAGGGGGGCTCCTACGAGCAGTACTTC
CASSLKGGSYEQYF
>TRBJ2-3|.|.|TRBV7-2
TGTGCCAGCAGCTTAGAGGGGAGGGACATTGGGTTAGCGCAGTATTTT
CASSLEGRDIGLAQYF
>TRBJ2-1|once|.|TRBV6-1
TGTGCCAGCACAACGGGAGTAGTATATGAGCAGTTCTTC
CASTTGVVYEQFF
>TRBJ2-7|.|TRBD2|TRBV30
TGTGCCTGGAGTGTATCGGTGGCTAGCGGGAGCGGGGCCTACGAGCAGTACTTC
CAWSVSVASGSGAYEQYF
>TRBJ1-5|.|.|TRBV7-2
TGTGCCAGCAGCCGAGATCGGGGGCAGCCCCAGCATTTT
CASSRDRGQPQHF
>TRBJ2-1|many|TRBD2|TRBV9
TGTGCCAGCAGCGTAGTGGCTAGCGGGAGGTCCTACAATGAGCAGTTCTTC
CASSVVASGRSYNEQFF
>TRBJ2-5|.|TRBD2|TRBV6-5
TGTGCCAGCAGTAACGCGGGGGGGTCCCAGTACTTC
CASSNAGGSQYF
>TRBJ1-4|.|TRBD1|TRBV28
TGTGCCAGCAGTGATACAGGGGACCCTTATGAAAAACTGTTTTTT
CASSDTGDPYEKLFF
>TRBJ2-1|.|.|TRBV5-1
TGCGCCAGCAGAACCTGGGATGAGCAGTTCTTC
CASRTWDEQFF
>TRBJ1-1|.|.|TRBV9
TGTGCCAGCAGCGCTCGTTGGACAGAAGAGAACACTGAAGCTTTCTTT
CASSARWTEENTEAFF
>TRBJ2-7|few|TRBD1|TRBV5-1
TGCGCCAGCAGCACGTCGGGACAGGGGGCTGAGGAGCAGTACTTC
CASSTSGQGAEEQYF
>TRBJ2-2|.|TRBD1|TRBV2
TGTGCCAGCAAAGACAGGGCGAACACCGGGGAGCTGTTTTTT
CASKDRANTGELFF
>TRBJ2-1|once|.|TRBV10-3
TGTGCCATCGGTAGACTAGGGAGCTCCTACAATGAGCAGTTCTTC
CAIGRLGSSYNEQFF
>TRBJ2-7|.|.|TRBV27
TGTGCCAGCAGTTACGGAGAGAGTTACGAGCAGTACTTC
CASSYGESYEQYF
>TRBJ2-5|.|.|TRBV7-7
TGTGCTAGCAGCCTCACAGGGAGTTGGCAAGAGACCCAGTACTTC
CASSLTGSWQETQYF